Listed below are T cell receptor beta chains from one sample, sequenced in a study of T cells in Graves' hyperthyroidism and ophthalmopathy. TCRdb reprocessed the multiplex PCR reads with MiXCR, giving one entry per CDR3 protein. The sample holds 470,000 or so distinct CDR3 sequences, around 20% seen once. Sequenced input: blood. Receptors originate from a man younger than 35 with Graves' hyperthyroidism. Both conserved end residues are part of each CDR3. D genes are given only for firm matches. Clone size appears in some rows only: once, few, many, or a class for an expanded clone.

clone_size: many
j_call: TRBJ1-5
v_call: TRBV4-2
d_call: .
cdr3_aa: CASSPTGQNNQPQHF

clone_size: .
j_call: TRBJ1-2
v_call: TRBV30
d_call: .
cdr3_aa: CAFDIDGYTF

clone_size: .
j_call: TRBJ2-5
v_call: TRBV12-5
d_call: .
cdr3_aa: CASAWDHLQETQYF

clone_size: .
j_call: TRBJ1-2
v_call: TRBV20-1
d_call: .
cdr3_aa: CSARYLQGKHGYTF

clone_size: many
j_call: TRBJ1-1
v_call: TRBV2
d_call: .
cdr3_aa: CASSGANTEAFF

clone_size: many
j_call: TRBJ1-2
v_call: TRBV19
d_call: .
cdr3_aa: CASTIRAPGDYGYTF

clone_size: many
j_call: TRBJ1-5
v_call: TRBV12-3/TRBV12-4
d_call: .
cdr3_aa: CASSSLPGSNQPQHF

clone_size: many
j_call: TRBJ2-5
v_call: TRBV18
d_call: TRBD2
cdr3_aa: CASSPGTSGGLQETQYF

clone_size: few
j_call: TRBJ2-5
v_call: TRBV9
d_call: TRBD2
cdr3_aa: CASSVEGTSGRETQYF

clone_size: many
j_call: TRBJ2-7
v_call: TRBV12-3/TRBV12-4
d_call: .
cdr3_aa: CASSLALGGAYEQYF

clone_size: many
j_call: TRBJ2-2
v_call: TRBV2
d_call: .
cdr3_aa: CARSGSSGTGELFF

clone_size: few
j_call: TRBJ2-2
v_call: TRBV5-6
d_call: TRBD1
cdr3_aa: CASSTPGQSNTGELFF

clone_size: few
j_call: TRBJ1-5
v_call: TRBV24-1
d_call: TRBD1
cdr3_aa: CATRQGVGQPQHF

clone_size: many
j_call: TRBJ1-1
v_call: TRBV19
d_call: .
cdr3_aa: CASSMLRMNTEAFF

clone_size: many
j_call: TRBJ1-1
v_call: TRBV7-2
d_call: .
cdr3_aa: CASSLRWGAGTEAFF

clone_size: .
j_call: TRBJ1-4
v_call: TRBV6-5
d_call: .
cdr3_aa: CASSYEKLFF

clone_size: .
j_call: TRBJ2-2
v_call: TRBV6-2/TRBV6-3
d_call: TRBD2
cdr3_aa: CASIHQGGLITGELFF

clone_size: .
j_call: TRBJ2-5
v_call: TRBV20-1
d_call: TRBD2
cdr3_aa: CSARGGGAQETQYF

clone_size: many
j_call: TRBJ1-2
v_call: TRBV27
d_call: .
cdr3_aa: CASSATSNYGYTF

clone_size: many
j_call: TRBJ1-5
v_call: TRBV12-3/TRBV12-4
d_call: .
cdr3_aa: CASSFSGGNQPQHF

clone_size: .
j_call: TRBJ1-1
v_call: TRBV12-3/TRBV12-4
d_call: TRBD1
cdr3_aa: CASRGTAMNTEAFF

clone_size: .
j_call: TRBJ2-5
v_call: TRBV12-3/TRBV12-4
d_call: .
cdr3_aa: CASSTLGMETQYF

clone_size: many
j_call: TRBJ1-1
v_call: TRBV2
d_call: .
cdr3_aa: CASSDFGGVGNTEAFF

clone_size: many
j_call: TRBJ2-7
v_call: TRBV25-1
d_call: .
cdr3_aa: CASSNRTALYEQYF

clone_size: many
j_call: TRBJ2-7
v_call: TRBV11-2
d_call: .
cdr3_aa: CASSLLDSYSYEQYF

clone_size: many
j_call: TRBJ1-5
v_call: TRBV2
d_call: .
cdr3_aa: CASSLISGRFNQPQHF

clone_size: many
j_call: TRBJ1-5
v_call: TRBV12-3/TRBV12-4
d_call: .
cdr3_aa: CASTLGRERYSNQPQHF

clone_size: many
j_call: TRBJ2-2
v_call: TRBV20-1
d_call: .
cdr3_aa: CSARPAGANTGELFF

clone_size: many
j_call: TRBJ2-5
v_call: TRBV25-1
d_call: TRBD2
cdr3_aa: CASSESRGGRIGKETQYF

clone_size: .
j_call: TRBJ1-3
v_call: TRBV6-5
d_call: .
cdr3_aa: CASSYEGSGNTIYF

clone_size: many
j_call: TRBJ1-5
v_call: TRBV6-1
d_call: .
cdr3_aa: CASSGLSSSNQPQHF

clone_size: few
j_call: TRBJ2-5
v_call: TRBV18
d_call: .
cdr3_aa: CASSGYGTHQETQYF

clone_size: .
j_call: TRBJ1-5
v_call: TRBV20-1
d_call: TRBD1
cdr3_aa: CSMTGQGNQPQHF

clone_size: few
j_call: TRBJ2-7
v_call: TRBV3-1
d_call: .
cdr3_aa: CASSHLLLYEQYF

clone_size: .
j_call: TRBJ1-1
v_call: TRBV6-1
d_call: TRBD1
cdr3_aa: CASRDRFWMNTEAFF

clone_size: .
j_call: TRBJ2-7
v_call: TRBV5-1
d_call: TRBD2
cdr3_aa: CASSLTSGNSYEQYF

clone_size: many
j_call: TRBJ2-5
v_call: TRBV28
d_call: TRBD2
cdr3_aa: CASSLRGGRETQYF

clone_size: .
j_call: TRBJ1-2
v_call: TRBV11-2
d_call: .
cdr3_aa: CASSDSTGNYGYTF

clone_size: .
j_call: TRBJ1-4
v_call: TRBV6-2/TRBV6-3
d_call: .
cdr3_aa: CATTERGGAEEKLFF

clone_size: many
j_call: TRBJ1-2
v_call: TRBV6-1
d_call: .
cdr3_aa: CASSGLSYGYTF

clone_size: many
j_call: TRBJ1-6
v_call: TRBV30
d_call: .
cdr3_aa: CAWSLTDKSPLHF

clone_size: many
j_call: TRBJ1-1
v_call: TRBV10-3
d_call: TRBD1
cdr3_aa: CAISGETGDEYTEAFF

clone_size: .
j_call: TRBJ2-7
v_call: TRBV12-3/TRBV12-4
d_call: .
cdr3_aa: CASRGDTWGSYEQYF

clone_size: .
j_call: TRBJ2-5
v_call: TRBV11-2
d_call: TRBD2
cdr3_aa: CASSPFSGRERETQYF